This entry features one TCR beta chain sequence. This sample was included in a study of OX40 agonist ivuxolimab in advanced cancers. Study at large: Patients achieving partial responses numbered three: one hepatocellular carcinoma case and two cutaneous melanoma cases.

Germline V lookup: CDR1 SEHNR, CDR2 FQNEAQ (reference sequence). V was trimmed by 2 bases and J by 1 base, leaving 7 bases between them. The CDR3 contains 14 residues. On cycle 4 day 1 and cycle 7 day 1, as well as at baseline, blood was sampled. Profiled with immunoSEQ multiplex PCR; TCRdb holds only in-frame clones, not every one. The table records some 77,000 clones, roughly 86% of them present only once. The sequencing used CD4+ or CD8+ T cells sorted from blood, collected in a trial of the OX40 agonist ivuxolimab. This chain links TRBV7-9 with TRBJ2-3; the D gene is possibly TRBD2 (6 bases). This sequence originates from an adult with an advanced solid tumor such as melanoma, head and neck, liver or kidney cancer. This chain's CDR3 is CASSLSGRTDTQYF. As DNA, the CDR3 is TGTGCCAGCAGCTTAAGCGGGCGCACAGATACGCAGTATTTT.